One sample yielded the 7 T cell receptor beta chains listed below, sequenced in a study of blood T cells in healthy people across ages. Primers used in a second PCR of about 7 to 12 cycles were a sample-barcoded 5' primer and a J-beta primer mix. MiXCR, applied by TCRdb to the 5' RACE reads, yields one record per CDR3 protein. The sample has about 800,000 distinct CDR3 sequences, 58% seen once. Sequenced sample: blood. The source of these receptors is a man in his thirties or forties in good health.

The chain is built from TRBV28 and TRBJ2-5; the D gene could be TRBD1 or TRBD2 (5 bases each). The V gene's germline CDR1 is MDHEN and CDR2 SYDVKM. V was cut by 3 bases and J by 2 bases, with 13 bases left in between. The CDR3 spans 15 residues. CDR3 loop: CASSLFGAAQETQYF. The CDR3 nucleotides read TGTGCCAGCAGTTTGTTCGGGGCCGCTCAAGAGACCCAGTACTTC.

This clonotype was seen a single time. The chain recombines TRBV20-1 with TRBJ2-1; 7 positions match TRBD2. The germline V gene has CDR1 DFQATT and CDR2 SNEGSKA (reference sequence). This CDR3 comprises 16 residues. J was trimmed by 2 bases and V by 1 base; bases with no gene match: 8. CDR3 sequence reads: CSARGLAGGTYNEQFF. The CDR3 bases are TGCAGTGCTAGAGGACTAGCCGGGGGGACCTACAATGAGCAGTTCTTC.

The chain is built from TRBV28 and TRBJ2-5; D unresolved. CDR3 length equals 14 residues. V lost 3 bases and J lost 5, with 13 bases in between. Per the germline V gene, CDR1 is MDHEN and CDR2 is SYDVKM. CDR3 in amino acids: CASSFQSSQETQYF. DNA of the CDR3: TGTGCCAGCAGTTTTCAGTCCTCCCAGGAGACCCAGTACTTC.

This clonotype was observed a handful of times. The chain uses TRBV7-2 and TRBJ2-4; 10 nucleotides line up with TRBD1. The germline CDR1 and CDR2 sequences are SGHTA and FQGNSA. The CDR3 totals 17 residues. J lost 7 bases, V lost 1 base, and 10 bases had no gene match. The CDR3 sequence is CASSLVGGQGISNIQYF. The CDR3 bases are TGTGCCAGCAGCTTAGTAGGGGGACAGGGGATTTCGAACATTCAGTACTTC.

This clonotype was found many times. The CDR3 DNA reads TGCAGTGCTACTACAGGGCTTAATGAAAAACTGTTTTTT. Its protein product is CSATTGLNEKLFF. The genes are TRBV20-1 and TRBJ1-4; D is possibly TRBD1 (6 bases). With 4 bases removed from V and 4 bases from J, the gap between germline ends came to 10 bases. CDR1 is DFQATT and CDR2 is SNEGSKA in the germline V gene (reference sequence). The CDR3 spans 13 residues.

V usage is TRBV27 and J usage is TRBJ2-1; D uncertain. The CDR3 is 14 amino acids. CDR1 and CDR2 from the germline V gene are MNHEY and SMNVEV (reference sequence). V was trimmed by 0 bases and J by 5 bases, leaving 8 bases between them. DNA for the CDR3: TGTGCCAGCAGTTTATCGATAGGACACAATGAGCAGTTCTTC. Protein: CASSLSIGHNEQFF.

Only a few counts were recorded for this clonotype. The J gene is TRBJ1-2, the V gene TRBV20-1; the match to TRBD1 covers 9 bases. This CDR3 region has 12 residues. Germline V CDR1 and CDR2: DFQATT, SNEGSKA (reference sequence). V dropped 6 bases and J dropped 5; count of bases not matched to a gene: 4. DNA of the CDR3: TGCAGTGCCCCGGGGACAGGGTATGGCTACACCTTC. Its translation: CSAPGTGYGYTF.